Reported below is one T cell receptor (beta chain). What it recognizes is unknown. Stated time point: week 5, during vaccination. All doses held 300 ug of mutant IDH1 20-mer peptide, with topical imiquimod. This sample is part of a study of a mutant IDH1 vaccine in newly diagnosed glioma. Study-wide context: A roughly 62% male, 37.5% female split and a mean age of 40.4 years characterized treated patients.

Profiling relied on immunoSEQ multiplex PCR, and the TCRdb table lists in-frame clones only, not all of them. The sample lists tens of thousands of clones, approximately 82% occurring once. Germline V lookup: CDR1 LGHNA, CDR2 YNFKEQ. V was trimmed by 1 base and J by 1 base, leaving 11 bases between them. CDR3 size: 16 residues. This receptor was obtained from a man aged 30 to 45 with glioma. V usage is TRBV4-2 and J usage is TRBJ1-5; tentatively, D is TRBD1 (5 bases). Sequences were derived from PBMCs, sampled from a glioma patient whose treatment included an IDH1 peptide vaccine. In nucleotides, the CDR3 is TGTGCCAGCAGCCAAGTGGGGACCTCGAGCAATCAGCCCCAGCATTTT. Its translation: CASSQVGTSSNQPQHF.